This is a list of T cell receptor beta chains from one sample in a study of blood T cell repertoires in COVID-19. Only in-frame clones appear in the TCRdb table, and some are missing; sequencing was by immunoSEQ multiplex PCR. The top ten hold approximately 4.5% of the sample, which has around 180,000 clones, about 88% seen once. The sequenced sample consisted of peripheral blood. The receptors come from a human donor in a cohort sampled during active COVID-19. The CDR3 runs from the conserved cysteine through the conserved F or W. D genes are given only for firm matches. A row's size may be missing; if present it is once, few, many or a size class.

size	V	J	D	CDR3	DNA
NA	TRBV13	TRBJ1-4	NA	CASSLGGAWGEKLFF	TGTGCCAGCAGCTTAGGGGGGGCATGGGGTGAAAAACTGTTTTTT
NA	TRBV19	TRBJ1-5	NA	CASSTRGDQPQHF	TGTGCCAGTAGTACCAGGGGCGATCAGCCCCAGCATTTT
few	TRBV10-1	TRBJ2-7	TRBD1	CASSESAGTGLSYEQYF	TGCGCCAGCAGTGAGTCGGCCGGGACAGGATTGTCCTACGAGCAGTACTTC
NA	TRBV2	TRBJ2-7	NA	CASSEGLGGFIYEQYF	TGTGCCAGCAGTGAAGGGCTTGGCGGTTTTATTTACGAGCAGTACTTC
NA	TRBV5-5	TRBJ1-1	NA	CASSWGQTRNTEAFF	TGTGCCAGCAGCTGGGGACAAACTCGGAACACTGAAGCTTTCTTT
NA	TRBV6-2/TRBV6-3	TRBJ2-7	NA	CASSYNRPIIYEQYF	TGTGCCAGCAGTTATAACAGGCCTATTATCTACGAGCAGTACTTC
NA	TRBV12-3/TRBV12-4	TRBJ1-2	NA	CASSPNVFYGYTF	TGTGCCAGCAGCCCTAACGTATTCTATGGCTACACCTTC
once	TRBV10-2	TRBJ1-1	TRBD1	CASSSGQGSLNTEAFF	TGCGCCAGCAGTAGTGGACAGGGGTCCCTGAACACTGAAGCTTTCTTT
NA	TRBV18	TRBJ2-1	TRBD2	CASSPPGLAGSNEQFF	TGTGCCAGCTCACCACCGGGACTAGCGGGAAGCAATGAGCAGTTCTTC
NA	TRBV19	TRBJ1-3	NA	CASSIFPGHLIYF	TGTGCCAGTAGTATTTTTCCGGGACACCTGATATATTTT
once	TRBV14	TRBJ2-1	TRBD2	CASSQASGRNTYNEQFF	TGTGCCAGCAGCCAAGCTAGCGGGAGGAATACCTACAATGAGCAGTTCTTC
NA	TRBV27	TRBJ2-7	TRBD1	CASSLIGQGDNYEQYF	TGTGCCAGCAGTTTGATAGGACAGGGGGACAACTACGAGCAGTACTTC
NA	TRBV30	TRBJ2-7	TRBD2	CAWSIAGGYEQYF	TGTGCCTGGAGTATAGCGGGGGGCTACGAGCAGTACTTC
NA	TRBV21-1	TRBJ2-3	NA	CASSKLLRSGRSMSSTDTQYF	TGTGCCAGCAGCAAATTGTTGCGTAGCGGGAGAAGCATGTCGAGCACAGATACGCAGTATTTT
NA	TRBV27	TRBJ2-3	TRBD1	CASTDRGRLRGNTDTQYF	TGTGCCAGTACGGACAGGGGACGCCTGCGGGGAAACACAGATACGCAGTATTTT
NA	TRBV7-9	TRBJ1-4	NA	CASSFNIGDEKLFF	TGTGCCAGCAGCTTTAACATAGGGGATGAAAAACTGTTTTTT
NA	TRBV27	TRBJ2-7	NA	CASSYGPRREQYF	TGTGCCAGCAGTTACGGGCCCCGGAGGGAGCAGTACTTC
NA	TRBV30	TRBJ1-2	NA	CAWDQYRGYTF	TGTGCCTGGGACCAGTATCGTGGCTACACCTTC
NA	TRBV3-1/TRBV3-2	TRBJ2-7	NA	CASSQGGVASYEQYF	TGTGCCAGCAGCCAAGGGGGGGTGGCGTCCTACGAGCAGTACTTC
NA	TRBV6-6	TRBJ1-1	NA	CASSSRGRNTEAFF	TGTGCCAGCAGTTCCCGGGGTCGGAACACTGAAGCTTTCTTT
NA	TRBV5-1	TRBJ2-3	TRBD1	CASSSGQGAPRAYTQYF	TGCGCCAGCAGCTCCGGACAGGGCGCCCCGAGGGCGTATACGCAGTATTTT
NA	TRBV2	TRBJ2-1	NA	CASSDRSEQFF	TGTGCCAGCAGTGATCGGAGTGAGCAGTTCTTC
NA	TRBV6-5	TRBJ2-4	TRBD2	CASSLSGSKNIQYF	TGTGCCAGCAGTCTTAGCGGGAGTAAAAACATTCAGTACTTC
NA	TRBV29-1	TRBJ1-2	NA	CSVDGLPNYGYTF	TGCAGCGTCGACGGGTTACCTAACTATGGCTACACCTTC
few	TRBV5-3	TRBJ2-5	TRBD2	CARSLKYGTRGQETQYF	TGTGCCAGAAGCTTGAAATATGGGACTAGAGGCCAAGAGACCCAGTACTTC
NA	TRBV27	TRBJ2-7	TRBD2	CASMGGRREGRFYEQYF	TGTGCCAGCATGGGGGGGCGCCGGGAGGGCCGCTTCTACGAGCAGTACTTC
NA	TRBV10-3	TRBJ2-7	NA	CAISPQGKVHYEQYF	TGTGCCATCAGTCCCCAGGGGAAGGTCCACTACGAGCAGTACTTC
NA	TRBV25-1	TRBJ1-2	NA	CASSEGAGYTF	TGTGCCAGCAGTGAGGGGGCCGGCTACACCTTC
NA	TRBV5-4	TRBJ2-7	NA	CASSLGDNSYEQYF	TGTGCCAGCAGCTTGGGGGACAACTCCTACGAGCAGTACTTC
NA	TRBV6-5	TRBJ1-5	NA	CASSYGRGRNQPQHF	TGTGCCAGCAGTTACGGGAGGGGCCGCAATCAGCCCCAGCATTTT
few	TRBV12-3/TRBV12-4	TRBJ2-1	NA	CASSLGGARLF	TGTGCCAGCAGTTTAGGCGGCGCGAGGCTCTTC
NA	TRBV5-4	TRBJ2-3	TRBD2	CASSHRGGLADTQYF	TGTGCCAGCAGTCATCGGGGGGGCCTTGCAGATACGCAGTATTTT
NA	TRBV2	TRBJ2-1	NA	CASSVQGLEQFF	TGTGCCAGCAGTGTCCAGGGACTTGAGCAGTTCTTC
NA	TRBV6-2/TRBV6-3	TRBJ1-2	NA	CASSYSGWESNYGYTF	TGTGCCAGCAGTTACTCGGGCTGGGAGTCCAACTATGGCTACACCTTC
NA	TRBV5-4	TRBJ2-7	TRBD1	CASSLPGQGVSYEQYF	TGTGCCAGCAGTTTACCGGGACAGGGCGTGTCCTACGAGCAGTACTTC
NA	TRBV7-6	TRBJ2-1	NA	CASSLYRNEQFF	TGTGCCAGCAGCTTGTATCGCAATGAGCAGTTCTTC
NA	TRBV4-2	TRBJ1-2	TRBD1	CASSPTSGGLGYTF	TGTGCCAGCAGCCCAACCTCAGGGGGCCTTGGCTACACCTTC
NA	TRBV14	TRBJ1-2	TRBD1	CASGDRGSGYTF	TGTGCCAGCGGGGACAGGGGGTCTGGCTACACCTTC
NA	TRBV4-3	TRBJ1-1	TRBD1	CASSQEQGGLTEAFF	TGCGCCAGCAGCCAAGAACAGGGGGGCCTCACTGAAGCTTTCTTT
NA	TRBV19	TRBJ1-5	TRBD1	CASSFRDRAIGNQPQHF	TGTGCCAGTAGTTTCCGGGACAGGGCAATTGGCAATCAGCCCCAGCATTTT
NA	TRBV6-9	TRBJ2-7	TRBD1	CASSSNPRDRTYEQYF	TGTGCCAGCAGTTCCAACCCCCGGGACAGGACCTACGAGCAGTACTTC
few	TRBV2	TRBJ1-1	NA	CASSFGRGPTEAFF	TGTGCCAGCAGTTTTGGCAGGGGCCCCACTGAAGCTTTCTTT
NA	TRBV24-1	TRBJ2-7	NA	CATSRDCTYEQYF	TGTGCCACCAGCCGGGACTGCACCTACGAGCAGTACTTC
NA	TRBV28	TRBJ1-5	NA	CASSFWAGDSNQPQHF	TGTGCCAGCAGTTTTTGGGCAGGGGATAGCAATCAGCCCCAGCATTTT
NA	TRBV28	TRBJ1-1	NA	CASRVRTLAANTEAFF	TGTGCCAGCAGGGTTAGGACACTAGCGGCGAACACTGAAGCTTTCTTT
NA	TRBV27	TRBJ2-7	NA	CASSLGDSSYEQYF	TGTGCCAGCAGTTTAGGGGACTCGTCCTACGAGCAGTACTTC
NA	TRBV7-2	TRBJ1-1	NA	CASSPAVFRTEAFF	TGTGCCAGCAGCCCAGCGGTATTCAGGACTGAAGCTTTCTTT
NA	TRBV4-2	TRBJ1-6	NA	CASSQGSTMYLQGSNSPLHF	TGTGCCAGCAGCCAAGGTTCAACGATGTACTTACAGGGAAGTAATTCACCCCTCCACTTT
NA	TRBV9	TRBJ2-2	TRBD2	CASSVGGLAAYTGELFF	TGTGCCAGCAGCGTAGGTGGACTAGCGGCCTACACCGGGGAGCTGTTTTTT
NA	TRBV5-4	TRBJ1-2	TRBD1	CASSSRTGANYGYTF	TGTGCCAGCAGCTCCAGGACAGGGGCAAACTATGGCTACACCTTC
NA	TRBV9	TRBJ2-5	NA	CASSPFIGTRLQETQYF	TGTGCCAGCAGCCCCTTTATAGGGACTCGCCTACAAGAGACCCAGTACTTC
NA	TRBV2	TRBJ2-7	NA	CASSNTGALLYEQYF	TGTGCCAGCAGCAACACAGGAGCCCTCCTTTACGAGCAGTACTTC
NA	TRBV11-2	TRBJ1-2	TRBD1	CASSSGGKYGYTF	TGTGCCAGCAGCTCAGGGGGCAAATATGGCTACACCTTC
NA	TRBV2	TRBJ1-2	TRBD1	CASSYKTTGRNGYTF	TGTGCCAGCAGTTATAAGACGACAGGGAGGAATGGCTACACCTTC
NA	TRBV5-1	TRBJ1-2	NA	CASKNRTASNYGYTF	TGCGCCAGCAAAAATAGGACAGCTTCTAACTATGGCTACACCTTC
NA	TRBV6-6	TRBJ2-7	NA	CASSRTQSSYEQYF	TGTGCCAGCAGTCGGACACAGAGCTCCTACGAGCAGTACTTC
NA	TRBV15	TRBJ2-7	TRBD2	CATSSSKRGGPHEQYF	TGTGCCACCAGCAGCTCTAAGCGGGGGGGCCCCCACGAGCAGTACTTC
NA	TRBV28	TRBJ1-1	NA	CAIDRGLGYREAFF	TGTGCCATCGATAGGGGGTTGGGGTACCGGGAAGCTTTCTTT
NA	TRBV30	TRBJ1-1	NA	CAWIRRVNTEAFF	TGTGCCTGGATACGGAGAGTGAACACTGAAGCTTTCTTT